These 19 T cell receptor beta chains were sequenced from one sample in a study of cytotoxic CD8 clonotypes in ibrutinib-treated CLL. Repertoires were generated with immunoSEQ multiplex PCR, while TCRdb's copy carries only in-frame clones and drops some. The top ten clones hold approximately 5.5% of a sample with about 14,000 clones, roughly 70% of them seen once. Source: PBMCs, taken before ibrutinib treatment. The receptors here all came from a human donor with chronic lymphocytic leukemia.

This chain connects TRBV18 to TRBJ1-1; D uncertain. The CDR3 totals 11 residues. V was pared by 3 bases and J by 7 bases, with 6 bases between. Per the germline V gene, CDR1 is KGHSH and CDR2 is LQKENI. CDR3 DNA sequence: TGTGCCAGCTCACCGGTCGATGAAGCTTTCTTT. Translated, it gives CASSPVDEAFF.

The chain carries TRBV7-8 and TRBJ1-5, with TRBD1 as a possible D gene (5 bases). There are 14 residues in the CDR3. Germline lookup yields CDR1 SGHVS and CDR2 FQNEAQ. The ends were cut back, 5 bases at V and 1 base at J, with 9 bases in the middle. In DNA form, the CDR3 reads TGTGCCAGCAGCCCCGGGACCAGCAATCAGCCCCAGCATTTT. It is translated as CASSPGTSNQPQHF. The full variable domain, with the rest looked up from reference TRBV7-8 and TRBJ1-5, is GAGVSQSPRYKVAKRGQDVALRCDPISGHVSLFWYQQALGQGPEFLTYFQNEAQLDKSGLPSDRFFAERPEGSVSTLKIQRTQQEDSAVYLCASSPGTSNQPQHFGDGTRLSIL.

This clone was detected a few times. This same CDR3 is encoded by further DNA sequences in the sample. The V and J genes are TRBV7-2 and TRBJ1-1, with unresolved D. The CDR3 extends over 12 amino acids. In germline, CDR1 is SGHTA, CDR2 FQGNSA. V lost 5 bases to trimming and J lost 0 bases, with 4 bases between them. The CDR3 DNA reads TGTGCCAGCAGCCTGATGAACACTGAAGCTTTCTTT. This translates into CASSLMNTEAFF.

The chain joins TRBV5-6 to TRBJ2-5; 7 positions agree with TRBD1. The CDR3 totals 12 residues. V lost 8 bases, J lost 6 bases, and 7 bases stayed unmatched. Per the germline V gene, CDR1 is SGHDT and CDR2 is YYEEEE. The CDR3 spells CASQQGWKTQYF. CDR3 DNA sequence: TGTGCCAGTCAACAGGGGTGGAAGACCCAGTACTTC. The full variable domain, in which reference TRBV5-6 and TRBJ2-5 provide the parts outside the CDR3, is DAGVTQSPTHLIKTRGQQVTLRCSPKSGHDTVSWYQQALGQGPQFIFQYYEEEERQRGNFPDRFSGHQFPNYSSELNVNALLLGDSALYLCASQQGWKTQYFGPGTRLLVL.

The rearrangement uses TRBV19 and TRBJ2-7, with D possibly TRBD1 on 6 matching bases. Trimming removed 1 base from V and 2 bases from J, with 15 bases in between. This CDR3 comprises 16 residues. From germline, CDR1 is LNHDA and CDR2 SQIVND (reference sequence). The CDR3 DNA reads TGTGCCAGTAGTATAGCGGACAGCCGACCAGCCTACGAGCAGTACTTC. It codes for CASSIADSRPAYEQYF.

V is TRBV14 and J is TRBJ1-1; D ambiguous. The CDR3 sequence is 15 residues long. V was pared by 0 bases and J by 1 base, with 9 bases between. Germline V gene data show CDR1 as SGHDN and CDR2 as FVKESK. CDR3 DNA: TGTGCCAGCAGCCAAGATCTGAAGGAGAACACTGAAGCTTTCTTT. The encoded protein is CASSQDLKENTEAFF.

The chain combines TRBV10-2 with TRBJ2-7; D perhaps matches TRBD1 (6 bases). This CDR3 is 12 amino acids long. The V and J ends lost 6 bases and 6 bases respectively, with 12 bases between them. Germline assignment: CDR1 WSHSY and CDR2 SAAADI. This chain's CDR3 is CASSEGVGEQYF. The CDR3 nucleotides read TGCGCCAGCAGCGAGGGGGTGGGCGAGCAGTACTTC.

The V gene is TRBV9, the J gene TRBJ2-1, with D unresolved. The CDR3 length is 14 residues. V gave up 3 bases and J gave up 5 bases, with 12 bases separating them. Germline V gene data show CDR1 as SGDLS and CDR2 as YYNGEE. The CDR3 is CASSGGRVDNEQFF. CDR3 nucleotides: TGTGCCAGCAGCGGCGGACGAGTTGACAATGAGCAGTTCTTC.

This clone was counted only a few times. CDR3 sequence: CASGEGDTQYF. The CDR3, as DNA: TGTGCCAGCGGGGAGGGAGATACGCAGTATTTT. This chain joins TRBV7-9 and TRBJ2-3, with 7 bases identical to TRBD2. The V gene's germline CDR1 is SEHNR and CDR2 FQNEAQ (reference sequence). V shed 8 bases and J 5 bases; nucleotides not matched to a gene: 1. The CDR3 sequence is 11 residues long.

This clone was found a few times. This chain joins TRBV4-1 and TRBJ1-1; D is perhaps TRBD1 (5 bases). In germline, CDR1 is MGHRA, CDR2 YSYEKL. V lost 4 bases and J 1 base, leaving 7 bases between the germline ends. The CDR3 length is 13 residues. The CDR3 is CASSPDKNTEAFF. The DNA of the CDR3 is TGCGCCAGCAGCCCGGACAAGAACACTGAAGCTTTCTTT.

This chain joins TRBV5-1 and TRBJ2-3; perhaps TRBD2 as D (5 bases). From germline, CDR1 is SGHRS and CDR2 YFSETQ. This CDR3 spans 16 amino acids. The V end was cut by 0 bases, the J end by 4 bases, with 15 bases between. Here the CDR3 DNA reads TGCGCCAGCAGCTTGGGAAACGGGATTTTCGCAGATACGCAGTATTTT. Encoded protein: CASSLGNGIFADTQYF.

The chain links TRBV13 to TRBJ2-5; 13 positions agree with TRBD2. The CDR3 sequence is 17 residues long. Germline loops: CDR1 PRHDT, CDR2 FYEKMQ (reference sequence). The J segment lost 5 bases and the V segment lost 5 bases, leaving 11 bases of the junction unmatched. The CDR3 DNA sequence: TGTGCCAGCAGCCCCGGACTAGCGGGAGTGGGGGAGGAGACCCAGTACTTC. Its translation: CASSPGLAGVGEETQYF. The full variable domain, completed using reference TRBV13 and TRBJ2-5, is AAGVIQSPRHLIKEKRETATLKCYPIPRHDTVYWYQQGPGQDPQFLISFYEKMQSDKGSIPDRFSAQQFSDYHSELNMSSLELGDSALYFCASSPGLAGVGEETQYFGPGTRLLVL.

This clone has more than one count but fewer than ten. This chain connects TRBV2 to TRBJ1-1; no clear D. V lost 5 bases and J 1 base, leaving 8 bases between the germline ends. Germline assignment: CDR1 SNHLY and CDR2 FYNNEI. This CDR3 comprises 13 residues. The CDR3: CASSWMRNTEAFF. CDR3 DNA sequence: TGTGCCAGCAGTTGGATGAGGAACACTGAAGCTTTCTTT.

A remark on this clone: A read error may account for a junction end that differs from germline. CDR3 loop: CASSPSEGEKLFF. The CDR3 DNA reads as TGTGCTAGCAGCCCCTCCGAGGGAGAAAAACTGTTTTTT. The chain links TRBV7-7 to TRBJ1-4; no clear D gene. The CDR3 length is 13 residues. Per the germline V gene, CDR1 is SSHAT and CDR2 is FNYEAQ (reference sequence).

A few counts support this clone. The rearrangement links TRBV5-4 to TRBJ2-2; D remains unclear. The CDR3 has 14 amino acids. CDR1 and CDR2 from the germline V gene are SGHNT and YYREEE (reference sequence). The V end was cut by 4 bases, the J end by 5 bases, with 12 bases between. This chain's CDR3 is CASSQDPTTGELFF. The CDR3 nucleotides read TGTGCCAGCAGCCAGGACCCAACAACCGGGGAGCTGTTTTTT.

The chain is built from TRBV27 and TRBJ2-3; D may be TRBD1 or TRBD2 (5 bases each). Trimming cost V 3 bases and J 1 base, with 17 bases left between them. Germline V CDR1 and CDR2: MNHEY, SMNVEV (reference sequence). The CDR3 has 17 amino acids. CDR3 protein: CASSLWARGVGTDTQYF. CDR3 nucleotides: TGTGCCAGCAGTTTGTGGGCCCGAGGGGTGGGCACAGATACGCAGTATTTT.

The chain links TRBV7-3 to TRBJ2-2; D not certain. CDR3 size: 13 residues. Looked up from germline, CDR1 is SGHTA and CDR2 is FQGTGA. Trimming stripped 4 bases from V and 6 bases from J, with 9 bases between. The CDR3 bases are TGTGCCAGCAGCTCCCTAGTCCCCGGGGAGCTGTTTTTT. Residues: CASSSLVPGELFF.

This clone was recorded a few times. The chain employs TRBV7-8 and TRBJ2-2, with a possible D match to TRBD2 (5 bases). Germline CDR1 is SGHVS and CDR2 is FQNEAQ. The CDR3 totals 16 residues. Trimming shortened V by 1 base and J by 1 base, and 10 bases separated the two germline ends. Here the CDR3 reads CASSLGSRGNTGELFF. The DNA of the CDR3 is TGTGCCAGCAGCTTAGGGTCCCGGGGGAACACCGGGGAGCTGTTTTTT. The full variable domain, rest sourced from reference TRBV7-8 and TRBJ2-2, is GAGVSQSPRYKVAKRGQDVALRCDPISGHVSLFWYQQALGQGPEFLTYFQNEAQLDKSGLPSDRFFAERPEGSVSTLKIQRTQQEDSAVYLCASSLGSRGNTGELFFGEGSRLTVL.

V is TRBV7-9 and J is TRBJ1-6; no firm D call. Germline V CDR1 and CDR2: SEHNR, FQNEAQ (reference sequence). The CDR3 is 15 residues long. Trimming took 2 bases from V and 6 from J, leaving 11 bases between them. CDR3 nucleotides: TGTGCCAGCAGCTTATCTCAGGTTCCTAATTCACCCCTCCACTTT. Translated: CASSLSQVPNSPLHF.